This TCR beta chain emerged from a study of patients and donors after allogeneic stem cell transplantation (dated by TCRdb to 2020 to 2021). The germline V gene (reference sequence) gives CDR1 as GTSNPN and CDR2 as SVGIG. The cysteine opens and the phenylalanine closes a CDR3 of 14 amino acids. Only the CDR3 DNA is retained, 42 bases long and in frame from the first base. The trim is 4 bases for V and 0 bases for J, with a gap of 12 bases between the germline ends. Library preparation was by RT-PCR. Sequencing was carried out with a NextSeq 550. In-frame beta chains were kept once TCRdb had trimmed the public reads at Q25 with fastp and called clones with MiXCR. For every CDR3 protein sequence, its rows merge into one entry that carries the most common genes and DNA. The sample profile shows hundreds of thousands of distinct CDR3 sequences; about 14% of them were found once. The ten top clones hold 11% of the sample.

This clonotype was counted many times. What this receptor recognizes is not known. The record has no base qualities; no much larger clone is one base away. The rearrangement combines TRBV30 with TRBJ1-2; no D gene can be assigned with confidence. The sample taken for sequencing was blood, either unsorted or a sorted T cell fraction (not recorded which). The sequence derives from a human donor who was either an allogeneic HSCT recipient or a stem cell or donor lymphocyte infusion donor (not recorded which). It is not recorded whose cells these are; they may come from a transplant donor. The CDR3 protein sequence reads: CAWILPGTNYGYTF. The DNA reads as follows: TGTGCCTGGATTCTTCCCGGGACTAACTATGGCTACACCTTC.